The next 7 T cell receptor beta chains were all read from a single sample in a study of T cell changes during pregnancy in multiple sclerosis. Only in-frame clones appear in the TCRdb table, and some are missing; sequencing was by immunoSEQ multiplex PCR. The data show tens of thousands of clones, 85% to 95% seen once. Here the sequenced sample was CD4+ T cells from peripheral blood mononuclear cells, taken after pregnancy. These receptor sequences come from a female donor with multiple sclerosis, enrolled in a pregnancy study.

The gene calls are TRBV7-9 and TRBJ2-2; 7 bases fit TRBD2. After removal of 4 bases from V and 4 bases from J, the junction contained 6 bases not matched to a gene. Germline V gene sequence: CDR1 SEHNR, CDR2 FQNEAQ (reference sequence). This CDR3 is 15 amino acids long. The CDR3 region has the DNA TGTGCCAGCAGCTCCACAGGACTAGTCACCGGGGAGCTGTTTTTT. Its translation is CASSSTGLVTGELFF.

The genes are TRBV25-1 and TRBJ1-5; D gene uncertain. The length of the CDR3 is 14 residues. Trimming left V 3 bases short and J 0 bases short, with 6 bases between. Per the germline V gene, CDR1 is MGHDK and CDR2 is SYGVNS. CDR3 DNA: TGTGCCAGCAGTGACGGGGATAGCAATCAGCCCCAGCATTTT. Residues: CASSDGDSNQPQHF. The variable domain in full, completed from reference TRBV25-1 and TRBJ1-5, reads EADIYQTPRYLVIGTGKKITLECSQTMGHDKMYWYQQDPGMELHLIHYSYGVNSTEKGDLSSESTVSRIRTEHFPLTLESARPSHTSQYLCASSDGDSNQPQHFGDGTRLSIL.

J is TRBJ1-6 and V is TRBV2, with 8 nucleotides matching TRBD1. V lost 6 bases and J lost 10; bases outside the gene matches: 14. This CDR3 has 16 amino acids. CDR1 SNHLY and CDR2 FYNNEI come from the germline V gene. DNA for the CDR3: TGTGCCAGCAGCAATCGACAGGGGCACTCGGTATCACCCCTCCACTTT. Translated: CASSNRQGHSVSPLHF.

The V gene is TRBV30, the J gene TRBJ1-4, with 7 bases aligning to TRBD1. Looked up from germline, CDR1 is GTSNPN and CDR2 is SVGIG (reference sequence). The V segment lost 2 bases and the J segment 8 bases; nucleotides outside the gene matches: 11. CDR3 length: 15 residues. The CDR3 coding sequence is TGTGCCTGGAGTCGATACAGGGGAAAGAGGGAAAAACTGTTTTTT. Its translation is CAWSRYRGKREKLFF. The full variable domain, its missing parts supplied by reference TRBV30 and TRBJ1-4, is SQTIHQWPATLVQPVGSPLSLECTVEGTSNPNLYWYRQAAGRGLQLLFYSVGIGQISSEVPQNLSASRPQDRQFILSSKKLLLSDSGFYLCAWSRYRGKREKLFFGSGTQLSVL.

The CDR3 DNA reads TGTGCCAGTAGTATAGGAGGGGTTGGGCGGGGGGGCCAAGAGACCCAGTACTTC. The encoded protein is CASSIGGVGRGGQETQYF. This chain links TRBV19 with TRBJ2-5, with 9 nucleotides matching TRBD2. The CDR3 length is 18 residues. Looked up from germline, CDR1 is LNHDA and CDR2 is SQIVND (reference sequence). The junction had 10 bases not matched to a gene; V was cut back by 1 base and J by 1 base.

As regards this clone: The same CDR3 also results from other DNA sequences found in this sample. The chain couples TRBV11-3 to TRBJ2-1; tentatively, D is TRBD1 (5 bases). From germline, CDR1 is SGHNT and CDR2 YENEEA. There are 15 residues in the CDR3. V dropped 1 base and J dropped 6 bases, with 13 bases sitting between them. The CDR3 loop is CASSLGVGVGNEQFF. In DNA, the CDR3 is TGTGCCAGCAGCTTAGGGGTAGGGGTGGGCAATGAGCAGTTCTTC.

The V gene is TRBV7-6, the J gene TRBJ2-5; 7 positions agree with TRBD2. The DNA end favors TRBJ2-7, so the J call may be wrong. CDR3 size: 12 residues. Germline-derived CDR1 and CDR2 are SGHVS and FNYEAQ. The CDR3 reads CASGREFGEQYF. The DNA of the CDR3 is TGTGCCAGCGGGCGGGAGTTTGGCGAGCAGTACTTC.